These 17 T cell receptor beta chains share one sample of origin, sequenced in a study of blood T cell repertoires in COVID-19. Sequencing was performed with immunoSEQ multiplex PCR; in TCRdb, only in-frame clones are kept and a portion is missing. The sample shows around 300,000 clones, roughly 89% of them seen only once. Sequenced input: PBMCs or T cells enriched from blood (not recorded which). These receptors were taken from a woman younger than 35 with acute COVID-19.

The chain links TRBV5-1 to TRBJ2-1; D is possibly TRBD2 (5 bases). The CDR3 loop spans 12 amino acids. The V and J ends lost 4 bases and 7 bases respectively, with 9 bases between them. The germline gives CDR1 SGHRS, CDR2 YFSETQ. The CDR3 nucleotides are TGCGCCAGCAGCAGACTACCAAATGAGCAGTTCTTC. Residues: CASSRLPNEQFF.

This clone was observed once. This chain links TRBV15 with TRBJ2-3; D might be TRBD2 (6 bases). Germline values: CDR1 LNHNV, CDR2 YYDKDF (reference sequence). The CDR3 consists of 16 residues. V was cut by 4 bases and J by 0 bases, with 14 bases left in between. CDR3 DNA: TGTGCCACCAGCACCCCCCGCGGGGCTAGCACAGATACGCAGTATTTT. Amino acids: CATSTPRGASTDTQYF.

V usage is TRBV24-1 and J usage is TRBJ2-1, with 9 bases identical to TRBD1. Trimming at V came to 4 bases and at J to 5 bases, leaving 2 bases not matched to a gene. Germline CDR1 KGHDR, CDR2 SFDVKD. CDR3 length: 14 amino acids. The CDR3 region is CATSEQGADNEQFF. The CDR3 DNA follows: TGTGCCACCAGTGAACAGGGGGCCGACAATGAGCAGTTCTTC.

CDR3 nucleotides: TGTGCCAGCGGCGACCAGGGGCCTAATGAAAAACTGTTTTTT. Translated: CASGDQGPNEKLFF. The rearrangement joins TRBV7-9 to TRBJ1-4; the D gene is possibly TRBD1 (6 bases). The CDR3 loop spans 14 amino acids. The V gene lost 8 bases and the J gene lost 3 bases, with 13 bases spanning the gap. Germline CDR1 SEHNR, CDR2 FQNEAQ (reference sequence).

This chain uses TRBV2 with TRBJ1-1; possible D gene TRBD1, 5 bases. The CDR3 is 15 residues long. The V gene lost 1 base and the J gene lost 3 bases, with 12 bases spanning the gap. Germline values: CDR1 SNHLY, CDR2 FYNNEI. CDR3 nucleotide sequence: TGTGCCAGCAGTGAAGTTAGGGGCGCGGACACTGAAGCTTTCTTT. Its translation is CASSEVRGADTEAFF.

The CDR3 here is CASSQGRWGRSGNTIYF. For the CDR3, the DNA is TGCGCCAGCAGCCAAGGTCGTTGGGGCAGATCTGGAAACACCATATATTTT. This chain links TRBV4-1 with TRBJ1-3; weak D call: TRBD1 (5 bases). The V end lost 1 base, the J end lost 1 base, and 14 bases lay between the germline ends. The CDR3 sequence is 17 residues long. From germline, CDR1 is MGHRA and CDR2 YSYEKL.

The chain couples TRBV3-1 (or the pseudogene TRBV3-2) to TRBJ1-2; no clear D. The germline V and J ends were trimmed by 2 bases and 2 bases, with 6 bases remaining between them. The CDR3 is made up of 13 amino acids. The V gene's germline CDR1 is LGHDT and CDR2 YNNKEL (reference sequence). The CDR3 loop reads CASSQSYNYGYTF. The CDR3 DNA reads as TGTGCCAGCAGCCAATCCTACAACTATGGCTACACCTTC.

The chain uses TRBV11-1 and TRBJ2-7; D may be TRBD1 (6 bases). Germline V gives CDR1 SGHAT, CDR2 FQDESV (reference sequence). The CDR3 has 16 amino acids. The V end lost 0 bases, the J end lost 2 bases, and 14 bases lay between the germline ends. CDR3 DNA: TGTGCCAGCAGCTTAGCTCGGACAGCTGCCCCCTACGAGCAGTACTTC. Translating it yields CASSLARTAAPYEQYF. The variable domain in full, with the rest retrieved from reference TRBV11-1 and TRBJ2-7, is EAEVAQSPRYKITEKSQAVAFWCDPISGHATLYWYRQILGQGPELLVQFQDESVVDDSQLPKDRFSAERLKGVDSTLKIQPAELGDSAMYLCASSLARTAAPYEQYFGPGTRLTVT.

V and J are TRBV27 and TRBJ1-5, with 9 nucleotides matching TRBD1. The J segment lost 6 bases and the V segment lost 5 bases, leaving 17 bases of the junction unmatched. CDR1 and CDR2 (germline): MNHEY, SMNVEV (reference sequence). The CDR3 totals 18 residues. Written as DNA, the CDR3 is TGTGCCAGCAGTATAACATACAGGGGGCGTCAGGGAGGTCAGCCCCAGCATTTT. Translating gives CASSITYRGRQGGQPQHF.

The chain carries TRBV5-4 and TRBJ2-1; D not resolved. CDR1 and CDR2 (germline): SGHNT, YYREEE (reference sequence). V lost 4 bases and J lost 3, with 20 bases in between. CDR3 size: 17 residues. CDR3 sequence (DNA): TGTGCCAGCAGCCCCGATGTTGCTGGAGATCTCTACAATGAGCAGTTCTTC. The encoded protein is CASSPDVAGDLYNEQFF.

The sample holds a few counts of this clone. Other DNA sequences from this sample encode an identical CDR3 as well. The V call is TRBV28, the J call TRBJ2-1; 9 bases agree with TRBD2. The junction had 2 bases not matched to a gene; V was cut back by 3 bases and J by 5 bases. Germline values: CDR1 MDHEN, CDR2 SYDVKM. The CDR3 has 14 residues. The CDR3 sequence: CASSFSGGDNEQFF. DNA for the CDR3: TGTGCCAGCAGTTTTAGCGGGGGAGACAATGAGCAGTTCTTC.

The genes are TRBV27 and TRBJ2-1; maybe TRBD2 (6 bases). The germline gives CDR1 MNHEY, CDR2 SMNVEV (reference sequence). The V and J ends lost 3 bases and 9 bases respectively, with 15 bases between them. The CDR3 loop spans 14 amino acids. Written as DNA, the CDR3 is TGTGCCAGCAGTTTGGGACTGGGGAGAGGTGAGCAGTTCTTC. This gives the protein CASSLGLGRGEQFF.

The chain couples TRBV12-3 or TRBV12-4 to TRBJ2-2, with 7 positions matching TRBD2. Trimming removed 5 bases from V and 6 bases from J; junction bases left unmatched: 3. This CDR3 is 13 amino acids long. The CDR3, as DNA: TGTGCCAGCAGTCCCCTAGCGGCCGGGGAGCTGTTTTTT. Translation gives CASSPLAAGELFF.

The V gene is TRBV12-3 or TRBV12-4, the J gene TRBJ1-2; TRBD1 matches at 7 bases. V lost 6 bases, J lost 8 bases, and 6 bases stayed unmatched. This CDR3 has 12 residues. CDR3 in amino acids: CASSLQGIGYTF. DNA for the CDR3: TGTGCCAGCAGCCTACAGGGGATAGGCTACACCTTC.

The CDR3 nucleotides read TGTGCCAGCTCACCAATCGGGGGGCCATCGGACGAGCAGTACTTC. Translating gives CASSPIGGPSDEQYF. The V and J genes are TRBV18 and TRBJ2-7; D is possibly TRBD2 (7 bases). V lost 2 bases and J 5 bases, leaving 16 bases between the germline ends. The CDR3 sequence is 15 residues long. Germline loops: CDR1 KGHSH, CDR2 LQKENI. The variable domain in full, with the rest retrieved from reference TRBV18 and TRBJ2-7, is NAGVMQNPRHLVRRRGQEARLRCSPMKGHSHVYWYRQLPEEGLKFMVYLQKENIIDESGMPKERFSAEFPKEGPSILRIQQVVRGDSAAYFCASSPIGGPSDEQYFGPGTRLTVT.

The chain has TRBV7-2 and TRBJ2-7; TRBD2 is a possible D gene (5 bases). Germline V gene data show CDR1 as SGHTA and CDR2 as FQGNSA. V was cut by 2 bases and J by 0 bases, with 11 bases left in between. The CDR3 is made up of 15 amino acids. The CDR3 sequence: CASSLRGGGSYEQYF. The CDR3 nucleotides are TGTGCCAGCAGCTTACGGGGTGGTGGCTCCTACGAGCAGTACTTC.

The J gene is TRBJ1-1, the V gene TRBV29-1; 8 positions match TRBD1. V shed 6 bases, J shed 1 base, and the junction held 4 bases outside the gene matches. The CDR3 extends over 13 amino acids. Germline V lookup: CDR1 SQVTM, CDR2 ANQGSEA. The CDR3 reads CSVKTGENTEAFF. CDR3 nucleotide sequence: TGCAGCGTGAAGACAGGGGAGAACACTGAAGCTTTCTTT.